One TCR beta chain is described in this entry. What it recognizes is unknown. The data originate from a study of cytomegalovirus exposure and HLA in healthy donors. Broader study findings: Sequencing probably produced one cluster of sequence variants that were highly shared.

PCR was performed using 60 Vbeta and 13 Jbeta primers. Only in-frame clones appear in the TCRdb table, and some are missing; sequencing was by immunoSEQ multiplex PCR. Here the sample spans about 73,000 clones, roughly 69% being singletons. The CDR3 is 15 amino acids. The V gene's germline CDR1 is SGHAT and CDR2 FQDESV (reference sequence). V lost 5 bases to trimming and J lost 8 bases, with 21 bases between them. The sequenced sample was PBMCs. The chain links TRBV11-1 to TRBJ1-2; D gene ambiguous. This clonotype originated in a woman aged 45-59 years in good health and CMV-seropositive. The CDR3 sequence: CASSLGPRMTRGYTF. The CDR3 nucleotides are TGTGCCAGCAGCCTAGGACCTAGGATGACGCGGGGCTACACCTTC.